The 18 T cell receptor beta chains listed next were all sequenced from one sample in a study of regulatory T cells in long-lasting Graves disease. Arm-PCR of CDR3 regions with iRepertoire HTBI primers generated TCR beta libraries. TCRdb ran MiXCR on the multiplex PCR reads and lists one entry per CDR3 protein. Here the sample spans about 540,000 distinct CDR3 sequences, roughly 13% being singletons. The time point is: newly diagnosed GD, antithyroid drugs for less than 3 months. Following extraction of RNA from PBMCs, that RNA was used to make the TCR library. This sample also appeared in a second study, on T cells in Graves' hyperthyroidism and ophthalmopathy.

This sample comprised peripheral blood mononuclear cells (PBMCs), obtained at new diagnosis, from a patient treated with antithyroid drugs. These receptors all stem from a man aged 30 to 45 with Graves disease.

This clonotype was detected many times. The chain has TRBV29-1 and TRBJ2-7; the match to TRBD2 covers 9 bases. J gave up 7 bases and V 5 bases, and 15 bases lay outside the gene matches. This CDR3 has 15 amino acids. Germline V gene sequence: CDR1 SQVTM, CDR2 ANQGSEA. The DNA for the CDR3 is TGCAGCGTTCCACCACCGCGGGAGGGCCTGGGAGAGCAGTACTTC. As protein: CSVPPPREGLGEQYF.

In the case of this clonotype: A much larger clone is a single base away; this may be a read error. This rearrangement joins TRBV10-1 to TRBJ2-1, with TRBD1 matching over 7 bases. The length of the CDR3 is 15 residues. Germline assignment: CDR1 WNHNN and CDR2 SYGVQD (reference sequence). CDR3 DNA: TGCGCCAACAGTGACCCGGGACAGACCTTGGATGAGCAGTTCTTC. Its translation: CANSDPGQTLDEQFF.

This clonotype came up a few times. CDR3 protein: CASSQDKGSGREVEQFF. CDR3 bases: TGTGCCAGCAGCCAAGATAAAGGTAGCGGGAGAGAGGTTGAGCAGTTCTTC. The gene calls are TRBV3-1 and TRBJ2-1, with 9 bases lining up with TRBD2. J was trimmed by 9 bases and V by 0 bases; bases with no gene match: 12. The CDR3 is made up of 17 amino acids. Per the germline V gene, CDR1 is LGHDT and CDR2 is YNNKEL (reference sequence).

The CDR3 DNA is TGCAGCGTTTCAGGGGGGACCTATGGCTACACCTTC. Translation gives CSVSGGTYGYTF. This chain links TRBV29-1 with TRBJ1-2; 7 nucleotides agree with TRBD1. This CDR3 has 12 residues. Germline values: CDR1 SQVTM, CDR2 ANQGSEA. The ends lost 5 bases at V and 4 bases at J; junction bases unmatched: 4.

V is TRBV6-2 or TRBV6-3 and J is TRBJ1-5; D gene unclear. Trimming removed 2 bases at V and 1 base at J, with 6 bases between. Germline assignment: CDR1 MNHEY and CDR2 SVGEGT. The CDR3 has 14 residues. This CDR3 reads CASSYRVSNQPQHF. The CDR3 DNA is TGTGCCAGCAGTTACCGGGTGAGCAATCAGCCCCAGCATTTT.

In this sample, this clonotype turned up a few times. The rearrangement uses TRBV18 and TRBJ2-1, with D unclear. This CDR3 has 14 residues. The germline gives CDR1 KGHSH, CDR2 LQKENI. Trimming cost V 4 bases and J 9 bases, with 16 bases left between them. CDR3 nucleotide sequence: TGTGCCAGCTCACACGATCCGACACCCCCTGAGCAGTTCTTC. This translates into CASSHDPTPPEQFF.

In the case of this clonotype: An end of the junction differs from the germline gene, which may be a read error. This chain uses TRBV25-1 with TRBJ2-1; 8 bases line up with TRBD2. CDR1 and CDR2 from the germline V gene are MGHDK and SYGVNS. The CDR3 has 13 residues. The CDR3 is CASRGRPYNAQFF. For the CDR3, the DNA is TGTGCCAGTCGCGGGAGGCCCTACAATGCGCAGTTCTTC.

The chain joins TRBV30 to TRBJ1-1; 11 nucleotides line up with TRBD1. The CDR3 has 15 residues. Trimming cost V 5 bases and J 2 bases; bases outside gene matches: 7. Per the germline V gene, CDR1 is GTSNPN and CDR2 is SVGIG (reference sequence). The CDR3 DNA sequence: TGTGCCTGGGGCCCGGGACAGGGGGGAAACACTGAAGCTTTCTTT. Amino acids: CAWGPGQGGNTEAFF.

This clonotype has ten or more counts. The chain employs TRBV24-1 and TRBJ2-3; possible D gene TRBD1, 5 bases. Germline lookup yields CDR1 KGHDR and CDR2 SFDVKD. CDR3 length: 18 residues. V lost 3 bases and J 2 bases, leaving 20 bases between the germline ends. CDR3 amino acids: CATSDHHYDRYPTDTQYF. CDR3 nucleotides: TGTGCCACCAGTGATCACCATTACGACAGATACCCCACAGATACGCAGTATTTT.

The V and J genes are TRBV18 and TRBJ1-5; D is uncertain. The CDR3 covers 17 residues. Germline CDR1 and CDR2: KGHSH and LQKENI. Trimming took off 6 bases at V and 0 bases at J, with 18 bases between the two ends. CDR3 nucleotides: TGTGCCAGCTCCCCAGGACCGACATCCTATAGCAATCAGCCCCAGCATTTT. Its translation: CASSPGPTSYSNQPQHF.

This clonotype was seen more than once but under ten times. The V and J genes are TRBV6-2 or TRBV6-3 and TRBJ2-1, with TRBD2 matching 9 bases. The CDR3 has 14 residues. The germline CDR1 and CDR2 sequences are MNHEY and SVGEGT. V was pared by 7 bases and J by 15 bases, with 16 bases of the junction left unmatched. The CDR3 region is CASTATSGPVGWFF. CDR3 DNA sequence: TGTGCCAGCACAGCGACTAGCGGTCCAGTTGGTTGGTTCTTC.

Many counts were recorded for this clonotype. The chain has TRBV5-1 and TRBJ1-1; 7 nucleotides align to TRBD1. CDR1 and CDR2 from the germline V gene are SGHRS and YFSETQ. The CDR3 contains 14 residues. J gave up 2 bases and V 3 bases, and 4 bases lay outside the gene matches. CDR3: CASSWTGQNTEAFF. CDR3 DNA sequence: TGCGCCAGCAGCTGGACAGGACAAAACACTGAAGCTTTCTTT.

The rearrangement joins TRBV7-9 to TRBJ1-1; maybe TRBD1 (6 bases). Germline V lookup: CDR1 SEHNR, CDR2 FQNEAQ (reference sequence). This CDR3 spans 15 amino acids. Trimming left V 3 bases short and J 1 base short, with 12 bases between. CDR3 amino acids: CASSLQGQGNTEAFF. CDR3 bases: TGTGCCAGCAGCTTGCAGGGGCAGGGGAACACTGAAGCTTTCTTT.

This clonotype was found many times. The V and J genes are TRBV15 and TRBJ1-2, with D unclear. Germline loops: CDR1 LNHNV, CDR2 YYDKDF (reference sequence). The length of the CDR3 is 13 residues. The germline V and J ends were trimmed by 5 bases and 8 bases, with 15 bases remaining between them. The CDR3: CATSRGNQEGYTF. CDR3 coding DNA: TGTGCCACCAGCCGTGGGAATCAGGAAGGCTACACCTTC.

In this sample, this clonotype turned up many times. The chain is built from TRBV12-3 or TRBV12-4 and TRBJ2-7; TRBD2 might be the D (6 bases). This CDR3 comprises 12 residues. The germline V and J ends were trimmed by 11 bases and 2 bases, with 13 bases remaining between them. The chain's CDR3 is CAGTGAAYEQYF. The DNA for the CDR3 is TGTGCCGGAACGGGAGCGGCCTACGAGCAGTACTTC.

The V and J genes are TRBV13 and TRBJ2-5; D is possibly TRBD2 (5 bases). Germline V gene sequence: CDR1 PRHDT, CDR2 FYEKMQ (reference sequence). Trimming left V 6 bases short and J 3 bases short, with 11 bases between. CDR3 length: 13 residues. CDR3 DNA sequence: TGTGCCAGCAGTTATGAGGGTAAAGAGACCCAGTACTTC. This sequence encodes CASSYEGKETQYF.

This clonotype was observed a handful of times. The CDR3 DNA sequence: TGTGCCAGCAGTTACCGACAGGGGGGCGGTCGGAACACCATATATTTT. It encodes CASSYRQGGGRNTIYF. This rearrangement joins TRBV6-2 or TRBV6-3 to TRBJ1-3, with 9 bases matching TRBD1. With 2 bases clipped from V and 7 bases from J, the junction kept 9 bases outside the gene matches. The germline V gene has CDR1 MNHEY and CDR2 SVGEGT. The CDR3 totals 16 residues.

The rearrangement links TRBV19 to TRBJ2-3; 7 nucleotides agree with TRBD2. Germline V CDR1 and CDR2: LNHDA, SQIVND (reference sequence). The J segment lost 2 bases and the V segment lost 7 bases, leaving 9 bases of the junction unmatched. The CDR3 totals 15 residues. DNA of the CDR3: TGTGCCAGTACTGAAGCGGGGTTGTCCACAGATACGCAGTATTTT. This gives the protein CASTEAGLSTDTQYF.